This T cell receptor beta chain came from a study of blood T cell repertoires in COVID-19. Study-level information: Some COVID-19 samples were acute and others convalescent; all came from the United States, Italy and Spain. In each case, the material was cDNA or gDNA derived from T cells, B-cell-depleted T cells, or PBMCs.

The CDR3 runs to 12 residues. CDR1 and CDR2 from the germline V gene are MNHEY and SVGEGT. Trimming cost V 2 bases and J 9 bases, with 10 bases left between them. The table came from immunoSEQ multiplex PCR; TCRdb's copy has only in-frame clones and leaves some out. The sample shows some 170,000 clones, about 75% of them seen only once. Sample: peripheral blood. This sequence was found in a woman aged 45 to 65 with active or convalescent COVID-19. J is TRBJ1-2 and V is TRBV6-2 or TRBV6-3; D gene unclear. This chain's CDR3 is CASSYPVRRYTF. The CDR3 DNA reads TGTGCCAGCAGTTACCCGGTGCGTCGCTACACCTTC.